These 24 T cell receptor beta chains came from one sample sequenced in a study of OX40 agonist ivuxolimab in advanced cancers. Sequencing used immunoSEQ multiplex PCR; TCRdb keeps in-frame clones, though not all of them. The table has 53,000 or so clones, 84% seen once. Sequences were derived from CD4+ or CD8+ T cells sorted from blood, sampled in a trial of the OX40 agonist ivuxolimab. The receptor set was obtained from an adult with an advanced solid tumor such as melanoma, head and neck, liver or kidney cancer.

A word on this clone: A read error may produce the germline difference seen at one junction end. This sequence joins TRBV5-6 and TRBJ2-3, with D perhaps TRBD2 (5 bases). CDR3 size: 11 residues. The V gene's germline CDR1 is SGHDT and CDR2 YYEEEE. CDR3 amino acids: CASSSTTDPDF. The CDR3 bases are TGTGCCAGCAGCTCGACTACGGATCCGGATTTT.

This sequence joins TRBV5-1 and TRBJ2-1; weak D call: TRBD1 (6 bases). The CDR3 is made up of 14 amino acids. V lost 2 bases and J lost 9, with 15 bases in between. The germline CDR1 and CDR2 sequences are SGHRS and YFSETQ. CDR3 DNA sequence: TGCGCCAGCAGCTTTGAATGGGGGCGGGTTGAGCAGTTCTTC. Its protein product is CASSFEWGRVEQFF. Complete variable domain (other parts from reference TRBV5-1 and TRBJ2-1): KAGVTQTPRYLIKTRGQQVTLSCSPISGHRSVSWYQQTPGQGLQFLFEYFSETQRNKGNFPGRFSGRQFSNSRSEMNVSTLELGDSALYLCASSFEWGRVEQFFGPGTRLTVL.

This clone was seen a handful of times. The rearrangement links TRBV7-9 to TRBJ1-5; D is perhaps TRBD1 (5 bases). V lost 5 bases to trimming and J lost 5 bases, with 10 bases between them. Germline V gene sequence: CDR1 SEHNR, CDR2 FQNEAQ (reference sequence). This CDR3 is built from 13 residues. CDR3: CASSRGRDQPQHF. In DNA form, the CDR3 reads TGTGCCAGCAGCAGGGGACGGGATCAGCCCCAGCATTTT. Filled out from reference TRBV7-9 and TRBJ1-5, the complete variable domain reads DTGVSQNPRHKITKRGQNVTFRCDPISEHNRLYWYRQTLGQGPEFLTYFQNEAQLEKSRLLSDRFSAERPKGSFSTLEIQRTEQGDSAMYLCASSRGRDQPQHFGDGTRLSIL.

The chain joins TRBV4-3 to TRBJ1-2; the D gene is possibly TRBD1 (6 bases). Per the germline V gene, CDR1 is LGHNA and CDR2 is YSLEER. V lost 0 bases and J lost 8, with 16 bases in between. The CDR3 length is 15 residues. Written as DNA, the CDR3 is TGCGCCAGCAGCCAAGATACCCGGGGGGGCGGCGGCTACACCTTC. It translates to CASSQDTRGGGGYTF.

This clone was counted a single time. This sequence joins TRBV7-9 and TRBJ1-3, with D possibly matching TRBD1 (6 bases). Germline CDR1 reads SEHNR; CDR2 reads FQNEAQ (reference sequence). Between the trimmed V and J ends, which lost 1 base and 0 bases, there was a span of 7 bases. CDR3 length equals 15 residues. CDR3 sequence (DNA): TGTGCCAGCAGCTTAGTACAGGGCTCTGGAAACACCATATATTTT. Translated, it gives CASSLVQGSGNTIYF.

The gene calls are TRBV19 and TRBJ1-2, with a weak D call TRBD1 (5 bases). Trimming shortened V by 1 base and J by 3 bases, and 6 bases separated the two germline ends. The CDR3 runs to 13 residues. Germline CDR1 is LNHDA and CDR2 is SQIVND (reference sequence). CDR3 nucleotide sequence: TGTGCCAGTAGTATAGGGACACACTATGGCTACACCTTC. Translating it yields CASSIGTHYGYTF.

This sequence joins TRBV7-9 and TRBJ2-7, with TRBD1 identical over 7 bases. CDR1 is SEHNR, CDR2 FQNEAQ, per germline (reference sequence). The CDR3 is 15 residues long. The V and J ends lost 4 bases and 2 bases, in that order; junction bases with no gene match: 8. The CDR3: CASSYDRVRPYEQYF. The CDR3 DNA follows: TGTGCCAGCAGCTACGACAGGGTAAGGCCCTACGAGCAGTACTTC.

The chain employs TRBV29-1 and TRBJ1-1, with D possibly TRBD1 on 5 matching bases. The V end was cut by 0 bases, the J end by 5 bases, with 10 bases between. The CDR3 runs 13 residues. Per the germline V gene, CDR1 is SQVTM and CDR2 is ANQGSEA. DNA of the CDR3: TGCAGCGTTGAAGATGATGGGGGAACTGAAGCTTTCTTT. It is translated as CSVEDDGGTEAFF.

The J gene is TRBJ2-5, the V gene TRBV7-2, with 8 bases matching TRBD1. V dropped 5 bases and J dropped 5; count of bases not matched to a gene: 7. This CDR3 has 14 residues. Germline V CDR1 and CDR2: SGHTA, FQGNSA. The CDR3 region is CASSRDRIFETQYF. CDR3 DNA: TGTGCCAGCAGCCGGGACAGGATTTTTGAGACCCAGTACTTC.

The genes are TRBV5-8 and TRBJ2-2, with D unclear. Germline V gene lookup returns CDR1 SGHTS and CDR2 YDEGEE. The CDR3 is 13 amino acids. The V end lost 5 bases, the J end lost 4 bases, and 9 bases lay between the germline ends. CDR3 coding DNA: TGTGCCAGCAGTCGGCTCGTCACCGGGGAGCTGTTTTTT. It translates to CASSRLVTGELFF.

V usage is TRBV7-2 and J usage is TRBJ1-2; the D is unclear. Germline CDR1 SGHTA, CDR2 FQGNSA. The CDR3 sequence is 15 residues long. Trimming pared 5 bases from V and 8 bases from J, leaving 21 bases between. CDR3 region: CASSLGHTLINGYTF. The CDR3 coding sequence is TGTGCCAGCAGCCTCGGGCACACCTTAATAAACGGCTACACCTTC.

The chain carries TRBV9 and TRBJ2-5; no clear D. The germline V and J ends were trimmed by 0 bases and 5 bases, with 20 bases remaining between them. The germline V gene has CDR1 SGDLS and CDR2 YYNGEE. The CDR3 loop spans 17 amino acids. Here the CDR3 reads CASSVEGPYGVEETQYF. CDR3 coding DNA: TGTGCCAGCAGCGTAGAAGGCCCCTACGGAGTGGAGGAGACCCAGTACTTC.

CDR3 bases: TGTGCCAGCAGTTTAAGGGCTTTCGGAGCTTTCTTT. Encoded protein: CASSLRAFGAFF. The chain combines TRBV28 with TRBJ1-1, with no clear D. The CDR3 contains 12 residues. The germline V gene has CDR1 MDHEN and CDR2 SYDVKM. V was shortened by 2 bases and J by 10 bases, with 11 bases between the two germline ends.

The CDR3 region is CASSKGEARWQGLEQYF. CDR3 nucleotide sequence: TGTGCCAGCAGCAAAGGAGAGGCTCGCTGGCAGGGGCTCGAGCAGTACTTC. The gene calls are TRBV21-1 and TRBJ2-7; TRBD1, the D gene given by the table, was not confirmed from the DNA. TRBV21-1 is tagged as a pseudogene. The CDR3 loop spans 17 amino acids.

The rearrangement joins TRBV30 to TRBJ1-1; possible D gene TRBD1, 6 bases. The CDR3 contains 13 residues. V was trimmed by 3 bases and J by 1 base, leaving 9 bases between them. Germline CDR1 reads GTSNPN; CDR2 reads SVGIG (reference sequence). The CDR3: CAWRWTENTEAFF. CDR3 DNA sequence: TGTGCCTGGAGATGGACAGAGAACACTGAAGCTTTCTTT. Full variable domain (rest looked up from reference TRBV30 and TRBJ1-1): SQTIHQWPATLVQPVGSPLSLECTVEGTSNPNLYWYRQAAGRGLQLLFYSVGIGQISSEVPQNLSASRPQDRQFILSSKKLLLSDSGFYLCAWRWTENTEAFFGQGTRLTVV.

This chain connects TRBV5-6 to TRBJ2-7, with 8 nucleotides matching TRBD1. Germline loops: CDR1 SGHDT, CDR2 YYEEEE. This CDR3 contains 16 residues. The ends lost 4 bases at V and 1 base at J; junction bases unmatched: 10. CDR3 in amino acids: CASSPTGASRSYEQYF. DNA of the CDR3: TGTGCCAGCAGCCCGACAGGGGCAAGTAGATCCTACGAGCAGTACTTC.

The chain has TRBV6-6 and TRBJ1-2, with 8 bases matching TRBD1. Trimming removed 2 bases from V and 2 bases from J; junction bases left unmatched: 4. The CDR3 has 15 amino acids. Germline V gives CDR1 MNHNY, CDR2 SVGAGI (reference sequence). As DNA, the CDR3 is TGTGCCAGCAGTTACGTTCCAGGGGGCAACTATGGCTACACCTTC. Its translation is CASSYVPGGNYGYTF.

For the CDR3, the DNA is TGTGCCAGCAGTGATCGTGGGACAGCCTGGACTGGGGCCAACGTCCTGACTTTC. This encodes CASSDRGTAWTGANVLTF. The chain has TRBV6-1 and TRBJ2-6, with 7 bases aligning to TRBD1. The V gene end was trimmed by 3 bases and the J gene end by 2 bases; junction bases not matched to a gene: 10. This CDR3 has 18 residues. Looked up from germline, CDR1 is MNHNS and CDR2 is SASEGT.

The chain uses TRBV23-1 and TRBJ1-2; 8 bases align to TRBD1. TRBV23-1 carries the ORF label, with uncertain function. The CDR3 is made up of 16 amino acids. With 10 bases clipped from V and 6 bases from J, the junction kept 19 bases outside the gene matches. CDR3 DNA: TGCGCCACTCCCCGGGGACAGGCTTGGGGGACGAATGGCTACACCTTC. Amino acid sequence: CATPRGQAWGTNGYTF.

The chain couples TRBV2 to TRBJ1-4; weak D call: TRBD1 (5 bases). The CDR3 consists of 16 residues. V lost 7 bases to trimming and J lost 0 bases, with 15 bases between them. Germline lookup yields CDR1 SNHLY and CDR2 FYNNEI. The CDR3 DNA reads TGTGCCAGCACCATGGGGCCCGGGGCAACTAATGAAAAACTGTTTTTT. Amino acids: CASTMGPGATNEKLFF.

The CDR3: CASSQGFSEQFF. CDR3 nucleotide sequence: TGTGCCAGCAGCCAGGGTTTTAGTGAGCAGTTCTTC. This chain links TRBV14 with TRBJ2-1, with D unclear. Germline CDR1 SGHDN, CDR2 FVKESK. The CDR3 loop spans 12 amino acids. Trimming pared 3 bases from V and 9 bases from J, leaving 9 bases between. The full variable domain, in which reference TRBV14 and TRBJ2-1 provide the parts outside the CDR3, is EAGVTQFPSHSVIEKGQTVTLRCDPISGHDNLYWYRRVMGKEIKFLLHFVKESKQDESGMPNNRFLAERTGGTYSTLKVQPAELEDSGVYFCASSQGFSEQFFGPGTRLTVL.

The chain couples TRBV7-2 to TRBJ2-3, with 8 bases aligning to TRBD2. The CDR3 extends over 15 amino acids. Germline V CDR1 and CDR2: SGHTA, FQGNSA. J gave up 6 bases and V 1 base, and 6 bases lay outside the gene matches. The CDR3 DNA reads as TGTGCCAGCAGCTTAGACCGGGGGGGGCCCGATACGCAGTATTTT. As protein: CASSLDRGGPDTQYF.

The rearrangement joins TRBV9 to TRBJ2-1; 8 bases agree with TRBD2. From germline, CDR1 is SGDLS and CDR2 YYNGEE. The CDR3 has 15 residues. V lost 0 bases to trimming and J lost 8 bases; unmatched junction nucleotides: 7. The CDR3 reads CASSVEGTRFYEQFF. CDR3 sequence (DNA): TGTGCCAGCAGCGTAGAAGGGACTAGGTTCTATGAGCAGTTCTTC.

This rearrangement joins TRBV6-5 to TRBJ2-1; 7 positions match TRBD1. The CDR3 is made up of 12 amino acids. Germline V gene lookup returns CDR1 MNHEY and CDR2 SVGAGI. The ends lost 6 bases at V and 10 bases at J; junction bases unmatched: 6. CDR3 DNA: TGTGCCAGCAGACGAGGGACAGTCGAGCAGTTCTTC. Residues: CASRRGTVEQFF.